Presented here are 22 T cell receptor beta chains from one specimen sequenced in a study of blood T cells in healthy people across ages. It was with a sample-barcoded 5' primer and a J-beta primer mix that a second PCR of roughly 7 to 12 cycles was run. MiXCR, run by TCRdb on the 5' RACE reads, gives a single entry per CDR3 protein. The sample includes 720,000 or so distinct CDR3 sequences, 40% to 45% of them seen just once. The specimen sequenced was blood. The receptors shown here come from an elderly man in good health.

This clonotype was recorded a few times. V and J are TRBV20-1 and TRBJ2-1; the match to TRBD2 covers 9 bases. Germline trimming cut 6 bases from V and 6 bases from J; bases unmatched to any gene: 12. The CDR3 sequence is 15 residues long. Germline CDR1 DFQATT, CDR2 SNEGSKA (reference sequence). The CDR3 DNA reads TGCAGTGCCGGCGGGGGGGACCGTTTAGGCAATGAGCAGTTCTTC. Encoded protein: CSAGGGDRLGNEQFF.

The CDR3 reads CSARRTGYYEKLFF. CDR3 coding DNA: TGCAGTGCTCGCCGGACAGGGTACTATGAAAAACTGTTTTTT. The gene calls are TRBV20-1 and TRBJ1-4; 8 nucleotides align to TRBD1. CDR1 and CDR2 from the germline V gene are DFQATT and SNEGSKA (reference sequence). J was trimmed by 6 bases and V by 5 bases; bases with no gene match: 8. The CDR3 runs 14 residues.

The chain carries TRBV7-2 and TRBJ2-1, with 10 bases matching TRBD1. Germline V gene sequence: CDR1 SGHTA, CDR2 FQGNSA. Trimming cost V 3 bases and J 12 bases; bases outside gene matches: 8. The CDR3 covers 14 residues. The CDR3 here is CASSFQTTGGGQFF. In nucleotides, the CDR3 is TGTGCCAGCAGCTTTCAAACGACAGGGGGCGGGCAGTTCTTC.

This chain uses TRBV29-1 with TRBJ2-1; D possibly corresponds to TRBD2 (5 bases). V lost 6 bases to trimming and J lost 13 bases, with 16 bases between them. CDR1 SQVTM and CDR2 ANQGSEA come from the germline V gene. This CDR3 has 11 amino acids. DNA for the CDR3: TGCAGCGTCCGGGCCGGGGAGACCCAGTTCTTC. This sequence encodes CSVRAGETQFF.

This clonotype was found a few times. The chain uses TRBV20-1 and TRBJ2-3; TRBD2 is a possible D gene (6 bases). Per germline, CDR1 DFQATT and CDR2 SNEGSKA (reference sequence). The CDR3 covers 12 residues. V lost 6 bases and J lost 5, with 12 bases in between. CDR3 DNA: TGCAGTGCAAAATACGGGGGAGATACGCAGTATTTT. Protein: CSAKYGGDTQYF.

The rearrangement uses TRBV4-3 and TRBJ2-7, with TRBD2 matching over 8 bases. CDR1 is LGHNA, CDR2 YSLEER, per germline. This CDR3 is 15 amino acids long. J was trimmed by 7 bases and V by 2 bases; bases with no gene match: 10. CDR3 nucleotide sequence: TGCGCCAGCAGCCAAAGAAGACGAGCGGGAGCAGAGCAGTACTTC. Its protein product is CASSQRRRAGAEQYF.

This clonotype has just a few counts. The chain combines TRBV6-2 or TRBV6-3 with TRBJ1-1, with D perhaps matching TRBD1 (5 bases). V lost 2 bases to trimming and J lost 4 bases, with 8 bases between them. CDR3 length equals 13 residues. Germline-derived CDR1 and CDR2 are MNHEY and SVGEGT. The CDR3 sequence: CASSYMGGTEAFF. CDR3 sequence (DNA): TGTGCCAGCAGTTACATGGGGGGCACTGAAGCTTTCTTT.

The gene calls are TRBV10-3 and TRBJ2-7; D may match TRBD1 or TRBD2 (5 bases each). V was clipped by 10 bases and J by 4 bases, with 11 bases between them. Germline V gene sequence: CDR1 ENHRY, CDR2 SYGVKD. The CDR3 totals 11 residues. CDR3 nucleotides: TGTGCCACCGGGGCCCTTTACGAGCAGTACTTC. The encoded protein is CATGALYEQYF.

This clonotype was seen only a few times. The CDR3 coding sequence is TGCGCCAGCAGCCAACCGAGGACCGGAAACACCATATATTTT. This sequence encodes CASSQPRTGNTIYF. J is TRBJ1-3 and V is TRBV4-3; D ambiguous. Deletions cut 2 bases from V and 4 bases from J, with 9 bases between. The germline V gene has CDR1 LGHNA and CDR2 YSLEER. This CDR3 region has 14 residues.

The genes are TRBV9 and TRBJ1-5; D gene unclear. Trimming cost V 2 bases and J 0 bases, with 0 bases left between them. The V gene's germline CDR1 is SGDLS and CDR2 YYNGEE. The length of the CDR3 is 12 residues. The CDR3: CASSVSNQPQHF. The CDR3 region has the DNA TGTGCCAGCAGCGTTAGCAATCAGCCCCAGCATTTT.

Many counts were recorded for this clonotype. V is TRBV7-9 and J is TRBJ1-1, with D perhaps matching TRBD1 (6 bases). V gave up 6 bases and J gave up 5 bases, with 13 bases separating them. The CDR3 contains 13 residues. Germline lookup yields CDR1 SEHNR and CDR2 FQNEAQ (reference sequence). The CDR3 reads CASSLGGGTEAFF. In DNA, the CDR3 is TGTGCCAGCAGTTTGGGAGGGGGGACTGAAGCTTTCTTT. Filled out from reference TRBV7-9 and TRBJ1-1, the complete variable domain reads DTGVSQNPRHKITKRGQNVTFRCDPISEHNRLYWYRQTLGQGPEFLTYFQNEAQLEKSRLLSDRFSAERPKGSFSTLEIQRTEQGDSAMYLCASSLGGGTEAFFGQGTRLTVV.

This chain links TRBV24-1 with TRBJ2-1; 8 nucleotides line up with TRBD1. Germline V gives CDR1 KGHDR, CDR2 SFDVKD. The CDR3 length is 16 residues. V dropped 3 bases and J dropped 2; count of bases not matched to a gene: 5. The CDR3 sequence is CATSDTSGGAYNEQFF. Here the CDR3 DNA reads TGTGCCACCAGTGATACCTCAGGGGGCGCCTACAATGAGCAGTTCTTC.

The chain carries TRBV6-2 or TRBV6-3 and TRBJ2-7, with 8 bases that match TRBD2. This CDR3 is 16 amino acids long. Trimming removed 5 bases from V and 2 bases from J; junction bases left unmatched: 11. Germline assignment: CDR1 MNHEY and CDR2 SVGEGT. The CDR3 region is CASSTLLAGFTYEQYF. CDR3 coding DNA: TGTGCCAGCAGTACCCTTTTAGCGGGATTCACCTACGAGCAGTACTTC.

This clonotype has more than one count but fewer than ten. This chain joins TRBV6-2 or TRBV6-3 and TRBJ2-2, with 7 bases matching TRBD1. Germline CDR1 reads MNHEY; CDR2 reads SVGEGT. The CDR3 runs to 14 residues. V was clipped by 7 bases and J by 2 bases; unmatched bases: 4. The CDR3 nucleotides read TGTGCCAGCAAGAAAGGGGGCAACACCGGGGAGCTGTTTTTT. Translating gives CASKKGGNTGELFF.

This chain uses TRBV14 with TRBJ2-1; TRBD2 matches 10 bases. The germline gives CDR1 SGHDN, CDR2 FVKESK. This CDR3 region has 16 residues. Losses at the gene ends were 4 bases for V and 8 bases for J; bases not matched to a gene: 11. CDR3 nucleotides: TGTGCCAGCAGCCCCTCGGCTAGCGGGAGATTATATGAGCAGTTCTTC. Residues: CASSPSASGRLYEQFF. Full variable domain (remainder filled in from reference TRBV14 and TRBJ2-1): EAGVTQFPSHSVIEKGQTVTLRCDPISGHDNLYWYRRVMGKEIKFLLHFVKESKQDESGMPNNRFLAERTGGTYSTLKVQPAELEDSGVYFCASSPSASGRLYEQFFGPGTRLTVL.

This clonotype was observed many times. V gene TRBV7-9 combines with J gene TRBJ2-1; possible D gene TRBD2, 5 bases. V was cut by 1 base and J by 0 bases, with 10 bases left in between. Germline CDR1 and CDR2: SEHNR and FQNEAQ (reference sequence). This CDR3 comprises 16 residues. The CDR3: CASSLERVSSYNEQFF. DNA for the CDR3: TGTGCCAGCAGCTTAGAGAGGGTTAGCTCCTACAATGAGCAGTTCTTC.

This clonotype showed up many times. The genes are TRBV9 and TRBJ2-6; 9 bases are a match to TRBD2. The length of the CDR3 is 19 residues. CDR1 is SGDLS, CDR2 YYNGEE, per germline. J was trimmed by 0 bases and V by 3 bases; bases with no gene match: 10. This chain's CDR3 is CASSAPGLAGPSGANVLTF. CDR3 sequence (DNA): TGTGCCAGCAGCGCCCCCGGGCTAGCGGGGCCCTCTGGGGCCAACGTCCTGACTTTC.

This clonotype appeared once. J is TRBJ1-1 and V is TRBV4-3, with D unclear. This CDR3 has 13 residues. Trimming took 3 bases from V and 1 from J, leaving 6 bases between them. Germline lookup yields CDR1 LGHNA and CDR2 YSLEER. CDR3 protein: CASSHGRNTEAFF. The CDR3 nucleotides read TGCGCCAGCAGCCACGGTCGGAACACTGAAGCTTTCTTT.

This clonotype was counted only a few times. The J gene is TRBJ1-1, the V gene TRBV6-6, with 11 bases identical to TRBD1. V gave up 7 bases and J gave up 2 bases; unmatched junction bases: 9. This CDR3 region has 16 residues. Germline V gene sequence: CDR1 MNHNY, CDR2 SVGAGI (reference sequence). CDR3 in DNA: TGTGCCAGCACTACCGGGACAGGGGGGGTAAACACTGAAGCTTTCTTT. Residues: CASTTGTGGVNTEAFF.

CDR3 residues: CATPGKRGLGYDEQYF. CDR3 bases: TGTGCCACTCCGGGTAAACGGGGACTAGGATACGACGAGCAGTACTTC. The V and J genes are TRBV11-3 and TRBJ2-7, with 8 bases identical to TRBD2. From germline, CDR1 is SGHNT and CDR2 YENEEA. CDR3 length: 16 amino acids. V dropped 10 bases and J dropped 5; count of bases not matched to a gene: 19.

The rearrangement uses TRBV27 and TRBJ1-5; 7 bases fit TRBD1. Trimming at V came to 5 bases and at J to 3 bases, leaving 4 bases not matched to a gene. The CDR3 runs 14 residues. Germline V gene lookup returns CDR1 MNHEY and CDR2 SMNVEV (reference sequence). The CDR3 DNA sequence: TGTGCCAGCAGTAACGGACAGGACAATCAGCCCCAGCATTTT. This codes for CASSNGQDNQPQHF.

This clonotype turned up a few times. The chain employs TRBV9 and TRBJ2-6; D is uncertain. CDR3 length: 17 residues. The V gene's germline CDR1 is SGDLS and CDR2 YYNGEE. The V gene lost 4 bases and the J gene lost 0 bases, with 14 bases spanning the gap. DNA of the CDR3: TGTGCCAGCAGCAACGCGGCGATTAGCTCTGGGGCCAACGTCCTGACTTTC. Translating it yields CASSNAAISSGANVLTF.